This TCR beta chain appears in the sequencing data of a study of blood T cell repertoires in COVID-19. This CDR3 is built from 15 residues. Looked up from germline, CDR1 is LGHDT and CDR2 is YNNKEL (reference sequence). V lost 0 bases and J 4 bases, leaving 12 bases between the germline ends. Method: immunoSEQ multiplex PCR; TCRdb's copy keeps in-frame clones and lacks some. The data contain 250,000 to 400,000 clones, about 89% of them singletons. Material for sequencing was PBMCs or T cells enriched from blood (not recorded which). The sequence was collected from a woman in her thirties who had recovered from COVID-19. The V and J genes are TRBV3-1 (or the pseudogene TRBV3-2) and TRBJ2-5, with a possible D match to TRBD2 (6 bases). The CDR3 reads CASSQERGVRETQYF. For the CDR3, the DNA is TGTGCCAGCAGCCAAGAACGCGGGGTGCGAGAGACCCAGTACTTC.